This T cell receptor (beta chain) was found in a study of radiotherapy plus CTLA-4 blockade in lung cancer. Study observations and caveats: Early clone dynamics of blood T cells, plus interferon-beta, reportedly predicted response best. Expansion in blood of tumor-derived TCR clones was seen after radiotherapy plus ipilimumab.

Generated by immunoSEQ multiplex PCR, the TCRdb table keeps only in-frame clones and is missing some. Altogether about 85,000 clones are present, roughly 86% being singletons, with the ten largest covering more than 2%. V was clipped by 1 base and J by 8 bases; unmatched bases: 9. The CDR3 consists of 16 residues. CDR1 and CDR2 (germline): SGHVS, FNYEAQ. As concerns this clone: Antigen: not known.

Chemo-refractory metastatic non-small-cell lung cancer patients underwent focal radiation alongside CTLA-4 blockade with ipilimumab. The sample was peripheral blood, taken from a patient treated with radiotherapy plus ipilimumab. The source is a human donor with non-small cell lung cancer who had a partial response to radiotherapy plus ipilimumab. The V call is TRBV7-6, the J call TRBJ2-1, with 9 bases identical to TRBD2. CDR3 sequence reads: CASSLDIASGTHEQFF. CDR3 nucleotide sequence: TGTGCCAGCAGCTTAGATATCGCTAGCGGGACCCATGAGCAGTTCTTC.